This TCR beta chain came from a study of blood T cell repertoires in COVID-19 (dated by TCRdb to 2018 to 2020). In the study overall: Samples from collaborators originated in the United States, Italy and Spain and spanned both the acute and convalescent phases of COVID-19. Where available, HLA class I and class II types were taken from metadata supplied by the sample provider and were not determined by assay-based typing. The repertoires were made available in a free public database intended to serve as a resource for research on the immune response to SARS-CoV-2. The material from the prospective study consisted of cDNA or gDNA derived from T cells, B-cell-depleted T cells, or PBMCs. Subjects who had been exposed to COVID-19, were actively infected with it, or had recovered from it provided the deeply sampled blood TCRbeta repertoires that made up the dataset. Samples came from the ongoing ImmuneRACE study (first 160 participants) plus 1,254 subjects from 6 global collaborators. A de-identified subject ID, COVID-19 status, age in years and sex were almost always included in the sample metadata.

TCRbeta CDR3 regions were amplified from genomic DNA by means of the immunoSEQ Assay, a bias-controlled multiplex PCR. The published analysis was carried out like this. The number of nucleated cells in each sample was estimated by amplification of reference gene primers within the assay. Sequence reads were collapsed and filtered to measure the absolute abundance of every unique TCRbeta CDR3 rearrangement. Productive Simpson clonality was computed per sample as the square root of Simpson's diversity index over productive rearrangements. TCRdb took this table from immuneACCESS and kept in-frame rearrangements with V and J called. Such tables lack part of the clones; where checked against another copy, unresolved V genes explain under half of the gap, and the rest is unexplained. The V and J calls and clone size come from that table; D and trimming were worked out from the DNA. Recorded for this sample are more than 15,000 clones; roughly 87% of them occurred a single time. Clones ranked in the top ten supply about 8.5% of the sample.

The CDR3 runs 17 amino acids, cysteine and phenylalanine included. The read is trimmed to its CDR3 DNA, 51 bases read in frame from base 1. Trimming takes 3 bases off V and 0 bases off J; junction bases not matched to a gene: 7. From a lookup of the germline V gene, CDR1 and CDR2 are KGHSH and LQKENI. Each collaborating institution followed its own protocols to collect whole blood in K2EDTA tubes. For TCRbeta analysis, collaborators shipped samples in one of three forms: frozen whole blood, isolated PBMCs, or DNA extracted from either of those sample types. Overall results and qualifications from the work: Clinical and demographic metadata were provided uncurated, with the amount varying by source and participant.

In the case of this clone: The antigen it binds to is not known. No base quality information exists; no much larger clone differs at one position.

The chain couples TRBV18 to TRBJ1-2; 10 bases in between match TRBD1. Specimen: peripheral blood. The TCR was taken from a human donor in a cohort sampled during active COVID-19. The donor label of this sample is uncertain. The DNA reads TGTGCCAGCTCACCCAGGACAGGGGGGCACTCTAACTATGGCTACACCTTC. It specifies CASSPRTGGHSNYGYTF.